Below, one T cell receptor (beta chain) is given with its context. Its antigen is not known. The sample originates from a study of cytomegalovirus exposure and HLA in healthy donors. General study points: Serostatus for CMV was the only available immune exposure information. Across HLA loci, a later analysis found differing TCR association rates, with DRB1 most and HLA-C fewest.

The CDR3 runs to 14 residues. In germline, CDR1 is SQVTM, CDR2 ANQGSEA. Germline trimming cut 4 bases from V and 4 bases from J; bases unmatched to any gene: 6. PCR was performed using 60 Vbeta and 13 Jbeta primers. The repertoire was sequenced with immunoSEQ multiplex PCR; TCRdb's copy has only in-frame clones and lacks some. The sample data list under 250,000 clones. The rearrangement uses TRBV29-1 and TRBJ1-3, with TRBD1 identical over 8 bases. This TCR was sampled from a girl aged 2-9 years in good health and CMV-seropositive. Sequencing was carried out using PBMCs. The CDR3 region is CSVGQGAPGNTIYF. The CDR3 nucleotides read TGCAGCGTTGGCCAGGGGGCGCCGGGAAACACCATATATTTT.